The clone carrying this TCR beta chain was picked up many times. It was with unique molecular identifiers that the TCRbeta library was prepared. TCRdb used MiXCR to reprocess the PCR reads, holding one entry per CDR3 protein. Altogether some 70,000 distinct CDR3 sequences are present, 5.5% to 7.5% being singletons, with the ten largest covering approximately 2.3%. This sample was taken from a study of T-cell reconstitution after alpha-beta-depleted transplantation in children. After removal of 2 bases from V and 4 bases from J, the junction contained 4 bases not matched to a gene. CDR3 length: 15 residues.

This chain uses TRBV12-3 or TRBV12-4 with TRBJ2-1, with 8 bases identical to TRBD1. The sample consisted of PBMCs from the stem cell graft donor, taken from the stem cell graft. This TCR was sampled from a human donor who donated a stem cell graft to a child with acute lymphoblastic leukemia. CDR3 residues: CASSLLGQGYNEQFF. The CDR3 region has the DNA TGTGCCAGCAGTTTATTAGGACAGGGATACAATGAGCAGTTCTTC.